These 10 T cell receptor beta chains share one sample of origin, sequenced in a study of blood T cell repertoires in COVID-19. Generated by immunoSEQ multiplex PCR, the TCRdb table keeps only in-frame clones and is missing some. The repertoire holds 90,000 to 110,000 clones, about 90% seen once, with around 1.1% in the top ten. The sample consisted of peripheral blood. Receptors originate from a human donor in a cohort sampled during active COVID-19.

V gene TRBV5-1 combines with J gene TRBJ2-7, with a tentative D call TRBD1 (5 bases). CDR3 size: 13 residues. Germline V gives CDR1 SGHRS, CDR2 YFSETQ. V lost 4 bases and J 0 bases, leaving 8 bases between the germline ends. The CDR3 here is CASSVDNSYEQYF. In DNA form, the CDR3 reads TGCGCCAGCAGCGTGGACAACTCCTACGAGCAGTACTTC.

The chain couples TRBV7-9 to TRBJ1-3; D possibly corresponds to TRBD1 (5 bases). The germline CDR1 and CDR2 sequences are SEHNR and FQNEAQ (reference sequence). Deletions cut 4 bases from V and 0 bases from J, with 13 bases between. The CDR3 consists of 16 residues. The CDR3 sequence is CASSSWGRDSGNTIYF. The CDR3 DNA is TGTGCCAGCAGCTCATGGGGCAGGGACTCTGGAAACACCATATATTTT.

The chain joins TRBV29-1 to TRBJ1-2; D is uncertain. Trimming shortened V by 7 bases and J by 12 bases, and 15 bases separated the two germline ends. The CDR3 is made up of 10 amino acids. Per germline, CDR1 SQVTM and CDR2 ANQGSEA. The CDR3 loop is CSAREGTNTF. As DNA, the CDR3 is TGCAGCGCCCGGGAGGGCACGAACACCTTC.

The J gene is TRBJ1-1, the V gene TRBV29-1; D perhaps matches TRBD1 (5 bases). Looked up from germline, CDR1 is SQVTM and CDR2 is ANQGSEA. This CDR3 is 14 amino acids long. Trimming took 0 bases from V and 4 from J, leaving 12 bases between them. CDR3 loop: CSVEDGGLSTEAFF. The CDR3 bases are TGCAGCGTTGAAGACGGGGGATTGAGCACTGAAGCTTTCTTT.

The chain links TRBV18 to TRBJ1-1, with 8 bases aligning to TRBD1. The CDR3 loop spans 15 amino acids. CDR1 and CDR2 from the germline V gene are KGHSH and LQKENI. Unmatched junction bases numbered 3, after V lost 0 bases and J lost 3 bases. CDR3 amino acids: CASSPPTGGHTEAFF. The CDR3 DNA is TGTGCCAGCTCACCACCAACAGGGGGGCACACTGAAGCTTTCTTT. Combining the CDR3 with reference TRBV18 and TRBJ1-1 gives the whole variable domain NAGVMQNPRHLVRRRGQEARLRCSPMKGHSHVYWYRQLPEEGLKFMVYLQKENIIDESGMPKERFSAEFPKEGPSILRIQQVVRGDSAAYFCASSPPTGGHTEAFFGQGTRLTVV.

The CDR3 DNA sequence: TGTGCCAGCAGCCCGGCTCCGACTAGCTCCCGTTACGAGCAGTACTTC. Translated: CASSPAPTSSRYEQYF. The J gene is TRBJ2-7, the V gene TRBV11-3; 7 bases fit TRBD2. Germline V gene sequence: CDR1 SGHNT, CDR2 YENEEA. The CDR3 consists of 16 residues. Losses at the gene ends were 5 bases for V and 4 bases for J; bases not matched to a gene: 14.

The chain has TRBV23-1 and TRBJ2-7; weak D call: TRBD1 (6 bases). TRBV23-1 is annotated as an ORF whose role is uncertain. Trimming took off 0 bases at V and 2 bases at J, with 14 bases between the two ends. CDR3 length: 16 residues. The CDR3 coding sequence is TGCGCCAGCAGTCAATCGCCCCGGGACATCCCCTACGAGCAGTACTTC. Protein product: CASSQSPRDIPYEQYF.

This chain links TRBV5-1 with TRBJ2-1; TRBD2 agrees at 11 bases. The germline V gene has CDR1 SGHRS and CDR2 YFSETQ. J was trimmed by 4 bases and V by 4 bases; bases with no gene match: 10. The CDR3 contains 17 residues. CDR3 nucleotides: TGCGCCAGCAGCCCGGGGGTAGCGGGAGGGCCTTACAATGAGCAGTTCTTC. It specifies CASSPGVAGGPYNEQFF.

The CDR3 region is CASSLTSLGQYF. The CDR3 bases are TGTGCCAGCAGCCTGACTAGCTTGGGGCAGTATTTT. The V and J genes are TRBV13 and TRBJ2-3; TRBD2 matches 7 bases. The V gene end was trimmed by 5 bases and the J gene end by 11 bases; junction bases not matched to a gene: 7. Germline V gives CDR1 PRHDT, CDR2 FYEKMQ (reference sequence). The CDR3 consists of 12 residues. The variable domain in full, with the rest retrieved from reference TRBV13 and TRBJ2-3, is AAGVIQSPRHLIKEKRETATLKCYPIPRHDTVYWYQQGPGQDPQFLISFYEKMQSDKGSIPDRFSAQQFSDYHSELNMSSLELGDSALYFCASSLTSLGQYFGPGTRLTVL.

V usage is TRBV6-5 and J usage is TRBJ1-2, with D unclear. Trimming took off 4 bases at V and 0 bases at J, with 12 bases between the two ends. The CDR3 totals 15 residues. Per the germline V gene, CDR1 is MNHEY and CDR2 is SVGAGI. Here the CDR3 DNA reads TGTGCCAGCAGTTTTGACATAACCCCTAACTATGGCTACACCTTC. It specifies CASSFDITPNYGYTF.